Below, 19 T cell receptor beta chains from the same sample are listed, as sequenced in a study of cytomegalovirus exposure and HLA in healthy donors. Primers for the PCR totalled 60 Vbeta and 13 Jbeta. Assay used: immunoSEQ multiplex PCR; TCRdb lists only in-frame clones, some missing. The sample table includes 38,000 or so clones. The sequencing input was PBMCs. Receptors were obtained from a man aged 25-45 years in good health and CMV-seronegative.

The chain has TRBV5-6 and TRBJ1-2; 7 bases fit TRBD1. The J segment lost 4 bases and the V segment lost 1 base, leaving 7 bases of the junction unmatched. Germline lookup yields CDR1 SGHDT and CDR2 YYEEEE. The CDR3 is 15 residues long. In nucleotides, the CDR3 is TGTGCCAGCAGCTTGTCGGACAGGACTCTCTATGGCTACACCTTC. It translates to CASSLSDRTLYGYTF.

This chain connects TRBV18 to TRBJ2-7, with D possibly matching TRBD1 (5 bases). Trimming shortened V by 2 bases and J by 6 bases, and 11 bases separated the two germline ends. The CDR3 sequence is 13 residues long. CDR1 and CDR2 from the germline V gene are KGHSH and LQKENI. For the CDR3, the DNA is TGTGCCAGCTCACCAAGTCCCCAGGGCGAGCAGTACTTC. Translating it yields CASSPSPQGEQYF.

The chain links TRBV5-1 to TRBJ1-2, with a tentative D call TRBD1 (6 bases). Trimming left V 2 bases short and J 4 bases short, with 12 bases between. This CDR3 is 14 amino acids long. Per germline, CDR1 SGHRS and CDR2 YFSETQ. Here the CDR3 DNA reads TGCGCCAGCAGCTTACTGCAGGGGTTCTATGGCTACACCTTC. Its protein product is CASSLLQGFYGYTF.

The rearrangement links TRBV5-1 to TRBJ1-6; 7 positions agree with TRBD1. Germline V gene lookup returns CDR1 SGHRS and CDR2 YFSETQ. Germline trimming cut 0 bases from V and 7 bases from J; bases unmatched to any gene: 4. The CDR3 covers 15 residues. The chain's CDR3 is CASSLVTGSNSPLHF. CDR3 bases: TGCGCCAGCAGCTTGGTGACAGGGAGCAATTCACCCCTCCACTTT.

The rearrangement joins TRBV5-1 to TRBJ2-2, with 7 nucleotides matching TRBD1. The germline V gene has CDR1 SGHRS and CDR2 YFSETQ. Losses at the gene ends were 5 bases for V and 4 bases for J; bases not matched to a gene: 8. This CDR3 comprises 15 residues. The CDR3 nucleotides are TGCGCCAGCAGACCAGACAGGGCCGTCACCGGGGAGCTGTTTTTT. Translating gives CASRPDRAVTGELFF.

The gene calls are TRBV5-4 and TRBJ2-5; D possibly corresponds to TRBD2 (6 bases). V lost 4 bases and J 2 bases, leaving 12 bases between the germline ends. The CDR3 runs 14 residues. Per the germline V gene, CDR1 is SGHNT and CDR2 is YYREEE (reference sequence). For the CDR3, the DNA is TGTGCCAGCAGCCTGCGGGATTATCAAGAGACCCAGTACTTC. Translating it yields CASSLRDYQETQYF.

V gene TRBV11-3 combines with J gene TRBJ2-1; the match to TRBD1 covers 9 bases. Germline V gene lookup returns CDR1 SGHNT and CDR2 YENEEA. The J segment lost 6 bases and the V segment lost 6 bases, leaving 3 bases of the junction unmatched. CDR3 length: 13 residues. The CDR3 here is CASRGQGSNEQFF. In DNA form, the CDR3 reads TGTGCCAGCAGGGGACAGGGTAGCAATGAGCAGTTCTTC. Based on the CDR3 plus reference TRBV11-3 and TRBJ2-1, the full variable domain is EAGVVQSPRYKIIEKKQPVAFWCNPISGHNTLYWYLQNLGQGPELLIRYENEEAVDDSQLPKDRFSAERLKGVDSTLKIQPAELGDSAVYLCASRGQGSNEQFFGPGTRLTVL.

The chain links TRBV9 to TRBJ2-1, with D maybe TRBD2 (5 bases). V was cut by 2 bases and J by 0 bases, with 15 bases left in between. The CDR3 has 17 amino acids. Germline values: CDR1 SGDLS, CDR2 YYNGEE. Written as DNA, the CDR3 is TGTGCCAGCAGCGTTATGGCTAGCAGAAGCTCCTACAATGAGCAGTTCTTC. This sequence encodes CASSVMASRSSYNEQFF.

The V and J genes are TRBV6-5 and TRBJ1-2, with a tentative D call TRBD1 (5 bases). V lost 6 bases, J lost 5 bases, and 19 bases lay in between. Germline V gene data show CDR1 as MNHEY and CDR2 as SVGAGI. The CDR3 totals 15 residues. The CDR3 loop reads CASSPYRDFTYGYTF. The CDR3, as DNA: TGTGCCAGCAGCCCATATCGGGACTTTACATATGGCTACACCTTC.

The chain links TRBV29-1 to TRBJ2-1; 7 positions match TRBD2. The CDR3 loop spans 14 amino acids. V dropped 7 bases and J dropped 5; count of bases not matched to a gene: 11. From germline, CDR1 is SQVTM and CDR2 ANQGSEA. CDR3 protein: CSGRREAGDNEQFF. CDR3 bases: TGCAGCGGCCGACGGGAGGCGGGCGACAATGAGCAGTTCTTC.

This chain connects TRBV7-2 to TRBJ1-2; no definite D call. This CDR3 is built from 13 residues. Germline V gene data show CDR1 as SGHTA and CDR2 as FQGNSA. Trimming left V 2 bases short and J 3 bases short, with 7 bases between. CDR3 loop: CASSLMRDYGYTF. DNA of the CDR3: TGTGCCAGCAGCTTAATGCGCGACTATGGCTACACCTTC.

The rearrangement joins TRBV7-2 to TRBJ2-5; TRBD1 matches 8 bases. The CDR3 totals 16 residues. Germline V gene sequence: CDR1 SGHTA, CDR2 FQGNSA. V was clipped by 2 bases and J by 1 base; unmatched bases: 6. The CDR3 nucleotides are TGTGCCAGCAGCTTAAACTCTGGGACAGGCCAAGAGACCCAGTACTTC. It translates to CASSLNSGTGQETQYF.

This rearrangement joins TRBV7-9 to TRBJ2-1; tentative D call: TRBD2 (5 bases). The CDR3 has 12 amino acids. Looked up from germline, CDR1 is SEHNR and CDR2 is FQNEAQ (reference sequence). The germline V and J ends were trimmed by 4 bases and 5 bases, with 6 bases remaining between them. The CDR3 sequence is CASSSRDNEQFF. Here the CDR3 DNA reads TGTGCCAGCAGCTCGCGGGACAATGAGCAGTTCTTC.

The V call is TRBV25-1, the J call TRBJ1-1, with a weak D call TRBD1 (6 bases). CDR1 is MGHDK, CDR2 SYGVNS, per germline. The V end lost 4 bases, the J end lost 6 bases, and 15 bases lay between the germline ends. The CDR3 covers 14 residues. CDR3 coding DNA: TGTGCCAGCAGTGGGGGGACACCCCGGCCTGAAGCTTTCTTT. This sequence encodes CASSGGTPRPEAFF.

V and J are TRBV19 and TRBJ2-4; TRBD2 agrees at 10 bases. The CDR3 loop spans 14 amino acids. In germline, CDR1 is LNHDA, CDR2 SQIVND (reference sequence). With 6 bases clipped from V and 7 bases from J, the junction kept 6 bases outside the gene matches. CDR3 protein: CASSLLAGANIQYF. The CDR3 DNA follows: TGTGCCAGTAGCCTCCTAGCGGGAGCTAACATTCAGTACTTC.

As regards this clone: The limits of the CDR3 on the DNA are not certain, so only TCRdb's listed CDR3 is given. The chain is built from TRBV2 and TRBJ2-7; TRBD1 is taken as the D call from the table, unchecked against the DNA. The CDR3 sequence runs 10 residues, both termini included. In germline, CDR1 is SNHLY, CDR2 FYNNEI. CDR3 protein: CASTGRYECF.

This chain uses TRBV4-2 with TRBJ2-1; D call uncertain. This CDR3 region has 15 residues. V was cut by 5 bases and J by 6 bases, with 17 bases left in between. Per the germline V gene, CDR1 is LGHNA and CDR2 is YNFKEQ. As DNA, the CDR3 is TGTGCCAGCAGCTACCAGCCAGGTGTGGGCAATGAGCAGTTCTTC. Translation: CASSYQPGVGNEQFF.

J is TRBJ2-7 and V is TRBV5-1, with 9 bases fitting TRBD2. The CDR3 has 15 amino acids. Germline values: CDR1 SGHRS, CDR2 YFSETQ. V lost 5 bases, J lost 2 bases, and 8 bases stayed unmatched. CDR3 nucleotide sequence: TGCGCCAGCAGGCTTGGGCTAGCGGGGCCCTACGAGCAGTACTTC. It encodes CASRLGLAGPYEQYF.

The rearrangement joins TRBV7-9 to TRBJ1-1; 7 positions match TRBD1. Germline V gives CDR1 SEHNR, CDR2 FQNEAQ (reference sequence). The length of the CDR3 is 16 residues. The junction had 16 bases not matched to a gene; V was cut back by 4 bases and J by 8 bases. The CDR3: CASSSTSAGGRGEAFF. CDR3 DNA: TGTGCCAGCAGCTCTACCTCGGCAGGGGGTCGCGGGGAAGCTTTCTTT.